This T cell receptor (beta chain) appears in the sequencing data of a study of shared clonotypes between healthy human individuals. Whole-study context: CD4 naive and memory got three plates each, CD8 naive two, CD8 memory one.

The assay was immunoSEQ multiplex PCR, and TCRdb's table has in-frame clones only and misses some. This table holds nearly 1 million clones, about 80% found once. The CDR3 has 16 residues. V lost 2 bases, J lost 1 base, and 5 bases stayed unmatched. Germline V gene lookup returns CDR1 MGHRA and CDR2 YSYEKL. CD4+ cells yielded CD45RA+ naive and CD45RA-negative memory subsets. The TCR was taken from a man aged 18 to 29 in good health. The chain recombines TRBV4-1 with TRBJ1-5; TRBD1 aligns across 7 bases. Sequencing was done on a sample of memory CD4+ T cells sorted from blood. Subset reported: CD45RA-negative fraction. The CDR3 DNA reads TGCGCCAGCAGCCAATGGACAGGACCAAGCAATCAGCCCCAGCATTTT. This encodes CASSQWTGPSNQPQHF.